What follows describes a single TCR beta chain. This sample stems from a study of control samples from healthy donors and cancer patients. Profiled with immunoSEQ multiplex PCR; TCRdb holds only in-frame clones, not every one. The data hold fewer than 90,000 clones, with 80% to 90% observed a single time. Sequenced material: blood. The TCR was taken from a man aged 50 to 60 in good health.

The CDR3 is CASSFGRSSGNTIYF. The DNA for the CDR3 is TGTGCCAGCAGTTTTGGCAGGTCTTCTGGAAACACCATATATTTT. The rearrangement links TRBV27 to TRBJ1-3; D is unresolved. CDR3 size: 15 residues. V was clipped by 3 bases and J by 1 base, with 10 bases between them. The V gene's germline CDR1 is MNHEY and CDR2 SMNVEV (reference sequence).